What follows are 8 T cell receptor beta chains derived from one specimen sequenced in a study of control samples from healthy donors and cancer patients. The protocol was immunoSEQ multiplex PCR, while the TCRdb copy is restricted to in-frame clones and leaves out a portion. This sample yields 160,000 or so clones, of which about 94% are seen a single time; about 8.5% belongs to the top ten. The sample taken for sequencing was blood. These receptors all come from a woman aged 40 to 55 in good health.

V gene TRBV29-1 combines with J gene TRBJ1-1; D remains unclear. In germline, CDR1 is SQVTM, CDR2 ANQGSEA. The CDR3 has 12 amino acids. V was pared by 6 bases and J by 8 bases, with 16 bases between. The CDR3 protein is CSVARSGMEAFF. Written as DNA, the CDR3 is TGCAGCGTCGCGAGGTCGGGGATGGAAGCTTTCTTT.

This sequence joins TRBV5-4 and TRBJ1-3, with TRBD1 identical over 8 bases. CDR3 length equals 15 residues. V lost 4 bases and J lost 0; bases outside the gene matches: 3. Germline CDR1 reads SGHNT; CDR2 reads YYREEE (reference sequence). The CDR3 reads CASSRTGSSGNTIYF. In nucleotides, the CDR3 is TGTGCCAGCAGCAGGACAGGGAGCTCTGGAAACACCATATATTTT. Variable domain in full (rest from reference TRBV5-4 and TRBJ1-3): ETGVTQSPTHLIKTRGQQVTLRCSSQSGHNTVSWYQQALGQGPQFIFQYYREEENGRGNFPPRFSGLQFPNYSSELNVNALELDDSALYLCASSRTGSSGNTIYFGEGSWLTVV.

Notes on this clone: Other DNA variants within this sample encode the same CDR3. The chain's CDR3 is CASSATGELFF. In DNA, the CDR3 is TGTGCCAGCAGCGCCACCGGGGAGCTGTTTTTT. The chain joins TRBV9 to TRBJ2-2; D unresolved. The germline V gene has CDR1 SGDLS and CDR2 YYNGEE. The CDR3 runs 11 residues. The germline V and J ends were trimmed by 3 bases and 4 bases, with 1 base remaining between them. The whole variable domain, filled in from reference TRBV9 and TRBJ2-2, reads DSGVTQTPKHLITATGQRVTLRCSPRSGDLSVYWYQQSLDQGLQFLIQYYNGEERAKGNILERFSAQQFPDLHSELNLSSLELGDSALYFCASSATGELFFGEGSRLTVL.

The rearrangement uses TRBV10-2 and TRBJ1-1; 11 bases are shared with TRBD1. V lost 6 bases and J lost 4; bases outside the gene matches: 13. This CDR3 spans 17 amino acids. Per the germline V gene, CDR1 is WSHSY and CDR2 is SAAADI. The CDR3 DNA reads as TGCGCCAGCAGGGGGAATGGACAGGGGGCGCGGGGCACTGAAGCTTTCTTT. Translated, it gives CASRGNGQGARGTEAFF.

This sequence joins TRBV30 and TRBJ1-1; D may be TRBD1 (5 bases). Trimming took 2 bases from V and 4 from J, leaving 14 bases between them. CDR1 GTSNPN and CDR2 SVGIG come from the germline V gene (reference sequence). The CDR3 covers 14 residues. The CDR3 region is CAWSLGLGGTEAFF. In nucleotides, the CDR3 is TGTGCCTGGAGTCTTGGACTGGGGGGCACTGAAGCTTTCTTT.

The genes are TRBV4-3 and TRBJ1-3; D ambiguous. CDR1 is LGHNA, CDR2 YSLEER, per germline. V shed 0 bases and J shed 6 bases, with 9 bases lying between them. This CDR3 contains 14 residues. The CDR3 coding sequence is TGCGCCAGCAGCCAAGATCGGTCCGTAAACACCATATATTTT. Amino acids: CASSQDRSVNTIYF.

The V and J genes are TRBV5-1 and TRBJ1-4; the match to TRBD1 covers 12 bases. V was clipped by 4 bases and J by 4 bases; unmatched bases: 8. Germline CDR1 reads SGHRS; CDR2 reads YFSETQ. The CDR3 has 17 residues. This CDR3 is CASSPPGQGAFNEKLFF. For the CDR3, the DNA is TGCGCCAGCAGCCCGCCGGGACAGGGGGCTTTTAATGAAAAACTGTTTTTT.

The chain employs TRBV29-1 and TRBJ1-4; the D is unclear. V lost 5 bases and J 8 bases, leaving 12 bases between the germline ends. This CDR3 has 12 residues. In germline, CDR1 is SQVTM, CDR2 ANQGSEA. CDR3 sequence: CSVFLTEEKLFF. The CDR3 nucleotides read TGCAGCGTTTTCTTGACCGAAGAAAAACTGTTTTTT.